The clone carrying this TCR beta chain occurred a few times. This CDR3 comprises 12 residues. Germline CDR1 WNHNN, CDR2 SYGVQD (reference sequence). V gave up 8 bases and J gave up 7 bases, with 12 bases separating them. The entry originates in a study of T cell clones after liver transplantation. Profiling relied on immunoSEQ multiplex PCR, and the TCRdb table lists in-frame clones only, not all of them. The sample lists 50,000 to 70,000 clones, around 70% seen once, with roughly 2.8% in the top ten. The material sequenced was CD4+ T cells from blood, taken at the approximately 15-month timepoint. The V and J genes are TRBV10-1 and TRBJ2-1, with D possibly matching TRBD2 (6 bases). The origin of this receptor is a human patient who received a liver transplant. Some T cells could come from the graft donor. The CDR3 DNA sequence: TGCGCCAGCCGGGGGAATGGGAATGAGCAGTTCTTC. It codes for CASRGNGNEQFF.